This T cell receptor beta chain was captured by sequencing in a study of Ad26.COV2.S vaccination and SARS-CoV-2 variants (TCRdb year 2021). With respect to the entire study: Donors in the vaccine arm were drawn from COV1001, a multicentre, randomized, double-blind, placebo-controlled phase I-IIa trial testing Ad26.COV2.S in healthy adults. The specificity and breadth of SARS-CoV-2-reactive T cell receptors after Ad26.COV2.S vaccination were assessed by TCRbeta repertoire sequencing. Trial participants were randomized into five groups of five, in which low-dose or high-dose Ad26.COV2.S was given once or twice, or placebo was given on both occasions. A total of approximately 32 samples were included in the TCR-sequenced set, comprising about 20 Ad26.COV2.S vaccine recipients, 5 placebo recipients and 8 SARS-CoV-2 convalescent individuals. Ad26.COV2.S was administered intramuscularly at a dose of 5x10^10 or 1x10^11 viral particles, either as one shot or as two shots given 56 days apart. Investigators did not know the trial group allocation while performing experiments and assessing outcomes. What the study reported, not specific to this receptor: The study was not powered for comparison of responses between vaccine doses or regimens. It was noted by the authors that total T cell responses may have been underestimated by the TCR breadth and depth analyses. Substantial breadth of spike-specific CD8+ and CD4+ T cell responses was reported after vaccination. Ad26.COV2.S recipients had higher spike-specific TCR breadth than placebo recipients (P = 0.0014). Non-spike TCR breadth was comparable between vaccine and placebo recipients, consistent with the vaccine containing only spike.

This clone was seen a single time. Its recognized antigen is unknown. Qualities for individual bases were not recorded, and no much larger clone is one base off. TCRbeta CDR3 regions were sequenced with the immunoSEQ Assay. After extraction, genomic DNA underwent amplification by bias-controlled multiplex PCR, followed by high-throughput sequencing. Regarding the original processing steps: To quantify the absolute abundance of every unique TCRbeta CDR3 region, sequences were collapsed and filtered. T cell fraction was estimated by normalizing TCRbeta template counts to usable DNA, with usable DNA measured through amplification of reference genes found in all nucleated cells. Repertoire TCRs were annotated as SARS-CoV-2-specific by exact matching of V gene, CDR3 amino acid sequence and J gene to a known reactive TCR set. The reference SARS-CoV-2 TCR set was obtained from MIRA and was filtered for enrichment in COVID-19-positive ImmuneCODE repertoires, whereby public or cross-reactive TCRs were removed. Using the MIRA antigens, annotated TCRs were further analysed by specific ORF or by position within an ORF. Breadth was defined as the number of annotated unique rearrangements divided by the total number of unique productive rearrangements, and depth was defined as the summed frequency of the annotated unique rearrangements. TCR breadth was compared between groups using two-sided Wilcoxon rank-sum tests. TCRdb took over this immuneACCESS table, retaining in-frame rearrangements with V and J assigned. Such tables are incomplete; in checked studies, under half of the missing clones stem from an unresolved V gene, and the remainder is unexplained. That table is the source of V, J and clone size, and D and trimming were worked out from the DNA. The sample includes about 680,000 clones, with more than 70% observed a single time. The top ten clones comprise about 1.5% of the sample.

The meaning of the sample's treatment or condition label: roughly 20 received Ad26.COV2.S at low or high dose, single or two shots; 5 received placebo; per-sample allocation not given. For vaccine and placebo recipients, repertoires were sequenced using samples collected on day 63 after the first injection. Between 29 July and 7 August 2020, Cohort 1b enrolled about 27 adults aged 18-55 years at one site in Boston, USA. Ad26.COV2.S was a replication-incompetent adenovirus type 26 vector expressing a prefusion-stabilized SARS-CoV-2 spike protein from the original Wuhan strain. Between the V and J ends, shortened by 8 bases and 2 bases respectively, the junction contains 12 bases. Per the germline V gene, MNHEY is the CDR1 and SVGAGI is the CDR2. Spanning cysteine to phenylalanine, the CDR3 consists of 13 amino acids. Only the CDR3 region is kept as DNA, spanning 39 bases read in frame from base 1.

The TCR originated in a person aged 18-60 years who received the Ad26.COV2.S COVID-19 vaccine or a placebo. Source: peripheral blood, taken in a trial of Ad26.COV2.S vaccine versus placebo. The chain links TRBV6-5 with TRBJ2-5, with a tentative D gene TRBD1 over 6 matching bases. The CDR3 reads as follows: CASRAGEQETQYF. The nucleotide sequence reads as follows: TGTGCCAGCCGGGCAGGGGAACAAGAGACCCAGTACTTC.